This TCR beta chain was observed in a study of cytomegalovirus exposure and HLA in healthy donors. The PCR had 60 Vbeta and 13 Jbeta primers. Sequencing was performed with immunoSEQ multiplex PCR; in TCRdb, only in-frame clones are kept and a portion is missing. The data hold about 90,000 clones, with 74% observed a single time. With respect to this clone: Antigen specificity is unknown.

Study results and limitations: A few V segments could not be told apart, such as TRBV6-2 and TRBV6-3, and were left out. Association of a missense DCLRE1C variant with TCR beta V- and J-gene trimming was reported in a later analysis. According to an earlier analysis, most TCR beta V segments yielded productive rearrangements about 87% or about 30% of the time.

This CDR3 has 12 residues. CDR1 SGHRS and CDR2 YFSETQ come from the germline V gene. V was clipped by 1 base and J by 5 bases, with 4 bases between them. This clonotype was sampled from a man younger than 40 in good health and CMV-seropositive. The chain couples TRBV5-1 to TRBJ2-1; D is undetermined. The sequenced sample consisted of PBMCs. As DNA, the CDR3 is TGCGCCAGCAGCTTGTCCAACAATGAGCAGTTCTTC. Translation gives CASSLSNNEQFF.